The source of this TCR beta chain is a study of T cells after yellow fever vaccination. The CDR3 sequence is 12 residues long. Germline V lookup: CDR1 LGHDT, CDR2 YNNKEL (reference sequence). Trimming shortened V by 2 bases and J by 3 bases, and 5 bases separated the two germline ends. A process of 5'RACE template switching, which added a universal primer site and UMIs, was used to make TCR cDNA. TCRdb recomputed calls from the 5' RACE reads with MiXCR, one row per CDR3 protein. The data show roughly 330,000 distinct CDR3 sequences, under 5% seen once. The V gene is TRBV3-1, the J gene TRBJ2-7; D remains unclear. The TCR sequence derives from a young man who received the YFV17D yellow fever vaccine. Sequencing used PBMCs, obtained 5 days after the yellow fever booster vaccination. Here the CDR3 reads CASSQRSYEQYF. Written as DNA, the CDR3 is TGTGCCAGCAGCCAAAGGAGCTACGAGCAGTACTTC.